The 21 T cell receptor beta chains given below trace back to one sample, sequenced in a study of PD-1 blockade in classical Hodgkin lymphoma. The time point here: cycle 4 day 1 (C4D1), after five to seven weeks of nivolumab. No patient escaped relapse after autologous stem cell transplantation, and brentuximab vedotin exposure varied. Method: immunoSEQ multiplex PCR; TCRdb's copy keeps in-frame clones and lacks some. Here the sample spans about 93,000 clones, around 80% being singletons. The source material was peripheral blood mononuclear cells (PBMCs), sampled before the fourth cycle of nivolumab. The receptors originated from a human donor with classical Hodgkin lymphoma.

The V call is TRBV7-2, the J call TRBJ2-7; the match to TRBD1 covers 7 bases. CDR1 is SGHTA and CDR2 is FQGNSA in the germline V gene. This CDR3 has 15 amino acids. J was trimmed by 0 bases and V by 5 bases; bases with no gene match: 7. CDR3 loop: CASSTGTVISYEQYF. DNA of the CDR3: TGTGCCAGCAGCACCGGGACAGTCATCTCCTACGAGCAGTACTTC.

The CDR3 spells CASSRDRGVEEQFF. CDR3 DNA: TGCGCCAGCAGCCGGGACAGGGGAGTAGAAGAGCAGTTCTTC. J is TRBJ2-1 and V is TRBV5-1, with 10 bases lining up with TRBD1. V lost 4 bases to trimming and J lost 10 bases; unmatched junction nucleotides: 8. This CDR3 has 14 amino acids. CDR1 is SGHRS and CDR2 is YFSETQ in the germline V gene.

The V call is TRBV9, the J call TRBJ2-7; possibly TRBD1 for D (6 bases). The germline V gene encodes CDR1 SGDLS and CDR2 YYNGEE. The CDR3 covers 15 residues. With 0 bases removed from V and 4 bases from J, the gap between germline ends came to 14 bases. CDR3 protein: CASSVGWDTGYEQYF. CDR3 sequence (DNA): TGTGCCAGCAGCGTAGGCTGGGACACGGGTTACGAGCAGTACTTC. Variable domain in full (rest from reference TRBV9 and TRBJ2-7): DSGVTQTPKHLITATGQRVTLRCSPRSGDLSVYWYQQSLDQGLQFLIQYYNGEERAKGNILERFSAQQFPDLHSELNLSSLELGDSALYFCASSVGWDTGYEQYFGPGTRLTVT.

The V gene is TRBV23-1, the J gene TRBJ1-6, with D perhaps TRBD1 (5 bases). TRBV23-1 is given ORF status, its function remaining uncertain. Trimming took off 0 bases at V and 8 bases at J, with 14 bases between the two ends. This CDR3 has 16 amino acids. The CDR3 protein is CASSQSPEDTDSPLHF. In nucleotides, the CDR3 is TGCGCCAGCAGTCAATCTCCCGAGGACACGGATTCACCCCTCCACTTT.

This clone turned up a few times. The rearrangement links TRBV2 to TRBJ2-2, with D tentatively TRBD1 or TRBD2 (5 bases each). Germline lookup yields CDR1 SNHLY and CDR2 FYNNEI. V shed 4 bases and J shed 7 bases, with 13 bases lying between them. CDR3 length: 14 residues. This chain's CDR3 is CASSVMVGDGELFF. CDR3 bases: TGTGCCAGCAGTGTGATGGTGGGGGACGGGGAGCTGTTTTTT.

V and J are TRBV29-1 and TRBJ1-1, with a possible D match to TRBD1 (6 bases). The V gene's germline CDR1 is SQVTM and CDR2 ANQGSEA. The length of the CDR3 is 16 residues. V lost 4 bases to trimming and J lost 3 bases, with 21 bases between them. The CDR3 reads CSVVGALTGIDTEAFF. Here the CDR3 DNA reads TGCAGCGTTGTCGGGGCACTCACAGGGATCGACACTGAAGCTTTCTTT.

This chain connects TRBV6-6 to TRBJ1-2; no reliable D call. V dropped 5 bases and J dropped 4 bases, with 14 bases sitting between them. The CDR3 loop spans 14 amino acids. Looked up from germline, CDR1 is MNHNY and CDR2 is SVGAGI (reference sequence). Written as DNA, the CDR3 is TGTGCCAGCAGTAACAGTGTTGGCCCCTATGGCTACACCTTC. Encoded protein: CASSNSVGPYGYTF.

This clone appeared a single time. The chain joins TRBV27 to TRBJ2-5; D is tentatively TRBD1 or TRBD2 (5 bases each). The CDR3 length is 13 residues. The germline CDR1 and CDR2 sequences are MNHEY and SMNVEV (reference sequence). V lost 3 bases and J 4 bases, leaving 9 bases between the germline ends. The CDR3 DNA follows: TGTGCCAGCAGTTTCGGGGCTCGAGAGACCCAGTACTTC. The encoded protein is CASSFGARETQYF.

The chain carries TRBV7-9 and TRBJ2-7; 7 nucleotides line up with TRBD1. The CDR3 sequence is 16 residues long. Trimming cost V 4 bases and J 6 bases; bases outside gene matches: 15. The germline gives CDR1 SEHNR, CDR2 FQNEAQ (reference sequence). CDR3 in amino acids: CASSSRTGTDGLEQYF. The CDR3, as DNA: TGTGCCAGCAGCTCCCGCACCGGGACAGACGGTCTCGAGCAGTACTTC.

The chain joins TRBV2 to TRBJ1-6; 9 bases are shared with TRBD1. Germline trimming cut 7 bases from V and 6 bases from J; bases unmatched to any gene: 7. The length of the CDR3 is 15 residues. The V gene's germline CDR1 is SNHLY and CDR2 FYNNEI. The DNA for the CDR3 is TGTGCCAGCAAGGAGGCGACAGGGGGTAATTCACCCCTCCACTTT. Translated, it gives CASKEATGGNSPLHF.

This chain uses TRBV10-3 with TRBJ1-1, with 11 bases matching TRBD1. With 1 base clipped from V and 7 bases from J, the junction kept 23 bases outside the gene matches. CDR1 is ENHRY, CDR2 SYGVKD, per germline. This CDR3 has 21 residues. The CDR3 region is CAISEFGRAGTGGSQQGEAFF. The DNA for the CDR3 is TGTGCCATCAGTGAGTTTGGCCGAGCCGGGACAGGGGGTTCTCAACAGGGTGAAGCTTTCTTT.

The J gene is TRBJ1-4, the V gene TRBV11-2; 7 bases align to TRBD1. The CDR3 totals 16 residues. Germline V gives CDR1 SGHAT, CDR2 FQNNGV. The junction had 11 bases not matched to a gene; V was cut back by 6 bases and J by 4 bases. The CDR3 DNA is TGTGCCAGCAGTTATCTCCCGGGGACAGTTAATGAAAAACTGTTTTTT. Its translation is CASSYLPGTVNEKLFF.

The V and J genes are TRBV2 and TRBJ2-3; possibly TRBD2 for D (6 bases). Germline CDR1 and CDR2: SNHLY and FYNNEI. The CDR3 runs 13 residues. Trimming pared 8 bases from V and 2 bases from J, leaving 11 bases between. CDR3 nucleotide sequence: TGTGCCAGCGGGGAGGACTTCACAGATACGCAGTATTTT. Translating gives CASGEDFTDTQYF.

The genes are TRBV9 and TRBJ2-1; D is possibly TRBD1 or TRBD2 (5 bases each). V was clipped by 2 bases and J by 9 bases, with 15 bases between them. Germline CDR1 SGDLS, CDR2 YYNGEE. The CDR3 totals 14 residues. DNA for the CDR3: TGTGCCAGCAGCGTTCCAGGGACGGGGACTGAGCAGTTCTTC. It is translated as CASSVPGTGTEQFF.

This sequence joins TRBV7-9 and TRBJ2-1; 11 bases align to TRBD1. The CDR3 sequence is 15 residues long. Per the germline V gene, CDR1 is SEHNR and CDR2 is FQNEAQ (reference sequence). The junction had 4 bases not matched to a gene; V was cut back by 4 bases and J by 5 bases. In DNA form, the CDR3 reads TGTGCCAGCAGCTCGGGACAGGGGGGCCACAATGAGCAGTTCTTC. This sequence encodes CASSSGQGGHNEQFF.

J is TRBJ1-2 and V is TRBV7-3; D is perhaps TRBD1 (5 bases). The germline V gene has CDR1 SGHTA and CDR2 FQGTGA. V was clipped by 5 bases and J by 2 bases, with 9 bases between them. This CDR3 comprises 13 residues. CDR3 DNA: TGTGCCAGCAGCCCAGGGCCCAACTATGGCTACACCTTC. It codes for CASSPGPNYGYTF.

The rearrangement uses TRBV18 and TRBJ2-1; perhaps D is TRBD1 or TRBD2 (5 bases each). The germline V and J ends were trimmed by 4 bases and 6 bases, with 13 bases remaining between them. The CDR3 has 14 residues. Germline lookup yields CDR1 KGHSH and CDR2 LQKENI. In DNA, the CDR3 is TGTGCCAGCTCACTTTTAGCAGGGAGCAATGAGCAGTTCTTC. It specifies CASSLLAGSNEQFF. The variable domain in full, with the rest retrieved from reference TRBV18 and TRBJ2-1, is NAGVMQNPRHLVRRRGQEARLRCSPMKGHSHVYWYRQLPEEGLKFMVYLQKENIIDESGMPKERFSAEFPKEGPSILRIQQVVRGDSAAYFCASSLLAGSNEQFFGPGTRLTVL.

The gene calls are TRBV10-3 and TRBJ2-7; possibly TRBD2 for D (6 bases). Germline CDR1 is ENHRY and CDR2 is SYGVKD. The CDR3 extends over 14 amino acids. Trimming cost V 11 bases and J 5 bases, with 22 bases left between them. CDR3 nucleotide sequence: TGTGCCTCCTCCCCGGGGCAGGGAGGTAACGAGCAGTACTTC. Translating it yields CASSPGQGGNEQYF.

V usage is TRBV6-5 and J usage is TRBJ1-1, with no clear D. Per the germline V gene, CDR1 is MNHEY and CDR2 is SVGAGI. The CDR3 extends over 11 amino acids. V was shortened by 5 bases and J by 5 bases, with 6 bases between the two germline ends. In DNA, the CDR3 is TGTGCCAGCAGTAGAGGGACTGAAGCTTTCTTT. Protein sequence: CASSRGTEAFF.

This chain joins TRBV7-9 and TRBJ1-6; D not resolved. Germline CDR1 SEHNR, CDR2 FQNEAQ (reference sequence). V was shortened by 6 bases and J by 7 bases, with 10 bases between the two germline ends. This CDR3 has 13 amino acids. CDR3 nucleotide sequence: TGTGCCAGCAGTCTGGTTGACAATTCACCCCTCCACTTT. Translated: CASSLVDNSPLHF.

This clone was detected only a few times. The chain uses TRBV6-4 and TRBJ1-2; D unresolved. Trimming stripped 0 bases from V and 5 bases from J, with 4 bases between. The CDR3 runs 12 residues. The germline V gene has CDR1 MRHNA and CDR2 SNTAGT. The DNA of the CDR3 is TGTGCCAGCAGTGACTCCCGATATGGCTACACCTTC. It translates to CASSDSRYGYTF.